These 9 T cell receptor beta chains share one sample of origin, sequenced in a study of siplizumab effects on memory and regulatory T cells. Sequencing was performed with immunoSEQ multiplex PCR; in TCRdb, only in-frame clones are kept and a portion is missing. The sample lists approximately 70,000 clones; around 90% were seen once. The specimen sequenced was CD8+ T cells sorted from blood. The receptor source for this set is a human donor in good health.

V and J are TRBV27 and TRBJ2-1; 7 nucleotides agree with TRBD2. Germline CDR1 MNHEY, CDR2 SMNVEV (reference sequence). After removal of 3 bases from V and 6 bases from J, the junction contained 8 bases not matched to a gene. The CDR3 extends over 15 amino acids. The CDR3 is CASSFGREPTNEQFF. The CDR3, as DNA: TGTGCCAGCAGTTTCGGGCGGGAGCCGACCAATGAGCAGTTCTTC.

The CDR3 spells CASETGGNTEAFF. The CDR3 DNA follows: TGTGCCAGTGAGACAGGGGGAAACACTGAAGCTTTCTTT. This chain uses TRBV19 with TRBJ1-1; 9 bases are shared with TRBD1. This CDR3 comprises 13 residues. The J segment lost 2 bases and the V segment lost 8 bases, leaving 3 bases of the junction unmatched. The germline gives CDR1 LNHDA, CDR2 SQIVND (reference sequence). The variable domain in full, with the rest retrieved from reference TRBV19 and TRBJ1-1, is DGGITQSPKYLFRKEGQNVTLSCEQNLNHDAMYWYRQDPGQGLRLIYYSQIVNDFQKGDIAEGYSVSREKKESFPLTVTSAQKNPTAFYLCASETGGNTEAFFGQGTRLTVV.

V gene TRBV5-1 combines with J gene TRBJ1-4; 7 bases fit TRBD1. This CDR3 has 18 residues. V gave up 4 bases and J gave up 0 bases; unmatched junction bases: 12. CDR1 and CDR2 (germline): SGHRS, YFSETQ. Here the CDR3 reads CASSPYRGRTATNEKLFF. As DNA, the CDR3 is TGCGCCAGCAGCCCTTACAGGGGCCGAACTGCAACTAATGAAAAACTGTTTTTT. The full variable domain, rest sourced from reference TRBV5-1 and TRBJ1-4, is KAGVTQTPRYLIKTRGQQVTLSCSPISGHRSVSWYQQTPGQGLQFLFEYFSETQRNKGNFPGRFSGRQFSNSRSEMNVSTLELGDSALYLCASSPYRGRTATNEKLFFGSGTQLSVL.

The gene calls are TRBV7-9 and TRBJ1-1; D unresolved. Trimming stripped 1 base from V and 11 bases from J, with 17 bases between. The CDR3 loop spans 14 amino acids. CDR1 and CDR2 (germline): SEHNR, FQNEAQ (reference sequence). CDR3 sequence: CASSLERVMLEAFF. The DNA of the CDR3 is TGTGCCAGCAGCTTAGAGAGGGTCATGCTCGAGGCTTTCTTT. Variable domain in full (rest from reference TRBV7-9 and TRBJ1-1): DTGVSQNPRHKITKRGQNVTFRCDPISEHNRLYWYRQTLGQGPEFLTYFQNEAQLEKSRLLSDRFSAERPKGSFSTLEIQRTEQGDSAMYLCASSLERVMLEAFFGQGTRLTVV.

This rearrangement joins TRBV27 to TRBJ2-1; weak D call: TRBD1 (6 bases). V was cut by 5 bases and J by 9 bases, with 14 bases left in between. Germline loops: CDR1 MNHEY, CDR2 SMNVEV (reference sequence). The CDR3 has 13 residues. CDR3 coding DNA: TGTGCCAGCAGTCCTGAGGGGGTACCTGAGCAGTTCTTC. Protein: CASSPEGVPEQFF.

The V call is TRBV27, the J call TRBJ1-6, with D possibly TRBD1 on 6 matching bases. The ends were cut back, 6 bases at V and 2 bases at J, with 11 bases in the middle. There are 15 residues in the CDR3. Germline CDR1 and CDR2: MNHEY and SMNVEV (reference sequence). The CDR3 loop reads CASRTGNTYNSPLHF. In DNA form, the CDR3 reads TGTGCCAGCAGAACAGGGAATACCTATAATTCACCCCTCCACTTT.

The J gene is TRBJ1-1, the V gene TRBV4-1; D gene unclear. V shed 6 bases and J shed 1 base, with 9 bases lying between them. This CDR3 is built from 13 residues. Germline CDR1 reads MGHRA; CDR2 reads YSYEKL. DNA for the CDR3: TGCGCCAGCAGACTGACACAGAACACTGAAGCTTTCTTT. This sequence encodes CASRLTQNTEAFF.

The V and J genes are TRBV7-9 and TRBJ2-2, with a tentative D call TRBD1 (5 bases). CDR3 size: 16 residues. The V gene lost 5 bases and the J gene lost 3 bases, with 16 bases spanning the gap. Looked up from germline, CDR1 is SEHNR and CDR2 is FQNEAQ (reference sequence). CDR3 in amino acids: CASSTTNRQYTGELFF. In DNA, the CDR3 is TGTGCCAGCAGCACCACCAATCGACAGTACACCGGGGAGCTGTTTTTT.

The V gene is TRBV4-1, the J gene TRBJ2-7; TRBD1 agrees at 11 bases. Per germline, CDR1 MGHRA and CDR2 YSYEKL. Trimming took 2 bases from V and 4 from J; bases not matched to a gene: 7. This CDR3 region has 16 residues. The CDR3 spells CASSQSPGQGDYEQYF. For the CDR3, the DNA is TGCGCCAGCAGCCAATCACCGGGACAGGGGGATTACGAGCAGTACTTC.